This T cell receptor (beta chain) was captured by sequencing in a study of a mutant IDH1 vaccine in newly diagnosed glioma. Study details: The study started vaccination 4-6 weeks after radiotherapy alone, or with temozolomide cycles. Treated patients had a mean age of about 44 years and a sex split that was about 62% male and approximately 40% female. Pretreatment consisted of radiotherapy, temozolomide, or both, with most receiving both. Overall study findings and caveats: Altogether, 93.3% of patients exhibited vaccine-induced immune responses.

TCRdb keeps only in-frame clones here, not all; method: immunoSEQ multiplex PCR. The sample has around 70,000 clones, 80% to 85% seen once; the top ten hold roughly 12%. Time point denoted: week 35, safety follow-up. The study gave 300 ug of mutant IDH1 20-mer peptide per vaccine dose, with topical imiquimod. Germline V gene sequence: CDR1 MGHRA, CDR2 YSYEKL. This CDR3 contains 15 residues. J was trimmed by 5 bases and V by 2 bases; bases with no gene match: 3. Only a few counts were recorded for this clone. Its target is unknown. V is TRBV4-1 and J is TRBJ1-1, with 12 bases fitting TRBD1. The sample was PBMCs, taken from a glioma patient whose treatment included an IDH1 peptide vaccine. The origin of this receptor is a man aged 18 to 30 with glioma. CDR3 nucleotides: TGCGCCAGCAGCCAACAGGGACAGGGGGCAACTGAAGCTTTCTTT. This sequence encodes CASSQQGQGATEAFF.